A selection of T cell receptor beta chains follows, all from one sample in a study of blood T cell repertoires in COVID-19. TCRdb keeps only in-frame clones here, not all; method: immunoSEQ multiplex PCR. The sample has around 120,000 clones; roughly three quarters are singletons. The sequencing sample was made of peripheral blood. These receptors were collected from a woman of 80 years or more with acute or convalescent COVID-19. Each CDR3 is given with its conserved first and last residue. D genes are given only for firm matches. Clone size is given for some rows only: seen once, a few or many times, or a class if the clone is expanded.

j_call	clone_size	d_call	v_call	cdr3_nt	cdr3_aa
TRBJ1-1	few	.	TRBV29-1	TGCAGCGCTCGGACAGCTATTGAAGCTTTCTTT	CSARTAIEAFF
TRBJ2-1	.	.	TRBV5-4	TGTGCCAGCAGCTCCAACGATCAGGGGCCCTACAATGAGCAGTTCTTC	CASSSNDQGPYNEQFF
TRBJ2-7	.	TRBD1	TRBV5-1	TGCGCCAGCAGCCCTTGGACAGGGGTGGGCGAGCAGTACTTC	CASSPWTGVGEQYF
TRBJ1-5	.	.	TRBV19	TGTGCCAGTAGTATTAGAGATCAGCCCCAGCATTTT	CASSIRDQPQHF
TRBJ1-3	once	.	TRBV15	TGTGCCACCAGCAGAGATCGCTCTGGAAACACCATATATTTT	CATSRDRSGNTIYF
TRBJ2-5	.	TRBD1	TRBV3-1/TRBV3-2	TGTGCCAGCAGCCACCCCCTGGCAGGGGGCGCGGAGACCCAGTACTTC	CASSHPLAGGAETQYF
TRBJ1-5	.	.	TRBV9	TGTGCCAGCAGCGGGTGGGAGCACAATCAGCCCCAGCATTTT	CASSGWEHNQPQHF
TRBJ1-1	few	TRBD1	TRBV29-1	TGCAGCGTCGCAAGAAGGGACAGGGGGGCTGAAGCTTTCTTT	CSVARRDRGAEAFF
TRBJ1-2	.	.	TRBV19	TGTGCCAGTAGTAGCCAAAGCGCTCCGAACTATGGCTACACCTTC	CASSSQSAPNYGYTF
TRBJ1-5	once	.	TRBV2	TGTGCCAGCAGCCCTGACCGGGATCAGCCCCAGCATTTT	CASSPDRDQPQHF
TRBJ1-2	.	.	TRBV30	TGTGCCTGGAGTGACGGGGGCTATGGCTACACCTTC	CAWSDGGYGYTF
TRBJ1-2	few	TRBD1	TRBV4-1	TGCGCCAGCAGCCGTGGACAGGCCGGATGGGATGGCTACACCTTC	CASSRGQAGWDGYTF
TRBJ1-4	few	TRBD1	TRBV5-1	TGCGCCAGCAGCTGGGGGACAGGGGAGGATGGAAAACTGTTTTTT	CASSWGTGEDGKLFF
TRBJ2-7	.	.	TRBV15	TGTGCCACCAGCAGAGATGCGGGATTAGCCTACGAGCAGTACTTC	CATSRDAGLAYEQYF
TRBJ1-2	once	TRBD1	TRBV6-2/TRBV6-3	TGTGCCAGCAGTGCGGACAGGCGGCAAGGGGGCTACACCTTC	CASSADRRQGGYTF
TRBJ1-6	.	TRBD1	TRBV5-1	TGCGCCAGCGGCCCTGGACAGGCTAATTCACCCCTCCACTTT	CASGPGQANSPLHF
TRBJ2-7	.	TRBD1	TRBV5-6	TGTGCCAGCAGCGGTGGGACAGGGGGCTACTACGAGCAGTACTTC	CASSGGTGGYYEQYF
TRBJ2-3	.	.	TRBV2	TGTGCCAGCACAGGCCCAAACCCTTCAGATACGCAGTATTTT	CASTGPNPSDTQYF
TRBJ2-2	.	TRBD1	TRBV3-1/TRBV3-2	TGTGCCAGCAGCCGCAGGGGGACCACCGGGGAGCTGTTTTTT	CASSRRGTTGELFF
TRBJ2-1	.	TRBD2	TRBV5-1	TGCGCCAGCAGCTTGCCTAGCGGGGGGAACAATGAGCAGTTCTTC	CASSLPSGGNNEQFF
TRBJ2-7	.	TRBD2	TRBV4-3	TGCGCCAGCAGCTGGAGCGGGAGCTACGAGCAGTACTTC	CASSWSGSYEQYF
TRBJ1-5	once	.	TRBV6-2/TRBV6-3	TGTGCCAGCAGTCAGGGGCCCTATCAGCCCCAGCATTTT	CASSQGPYQPQHF
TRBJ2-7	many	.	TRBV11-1	TGTGCCAGCAGCCGGGACAACTCCTACGAGCAGTACTTC	CASSRDNSYEQYF
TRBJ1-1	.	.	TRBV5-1	TGCGCCAGCAGCTTGGTCCAGGGGCCACTTGAGCCTGAAGCTTTCTTT	CASSLVQGPLEPEAFF
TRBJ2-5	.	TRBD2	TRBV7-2	TGTGCCAGCAGCGGTAGCGGGGCCCAAGAGACCCAGTACTTC	CASSGSGAQETQYF
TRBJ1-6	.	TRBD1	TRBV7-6	TGTGCCAGCAGCCCAGGGACAGGGGGGAAAAATTCACCCCTCCACTTT	CASSPGTGGKNSPLHF
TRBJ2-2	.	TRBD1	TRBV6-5	TGTGCCAGCAGGGTCGACAGGGGCCCCGGGGAGCTGTTTTTT	CASRVDRGPGELFF
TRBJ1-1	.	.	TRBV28	TGTGCCAGCAGTTTAGAGGGTCTAATGAACACTGAAGCTTTCTTT	CASSLEGLMNTEAFF
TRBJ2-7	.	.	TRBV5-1	TGCGCCAGCAGCTTGGGTGCTGGAGGGGTCCACGAGCAGTACTTC	CASSLGAGGVHEQYF
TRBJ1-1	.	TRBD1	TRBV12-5	TGTGCTAGTGGTTCCGACAGGGCTGAAGCTTTCTTT	CASGSDRAEAFF
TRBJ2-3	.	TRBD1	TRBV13	TGTGCCAGCAGCGGGCCGGGACAGGGGTTGCCAGATACGCAGTATTTT	CASSGPGQGLPDTQYF
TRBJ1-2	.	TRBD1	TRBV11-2	TGTGCCAGCTGGGACAGGGTCGGTGGCTACACCTTC	CASWDRVGGYTF
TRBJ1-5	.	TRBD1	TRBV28	TGTGCCAGCAGTTTTATTGGACAGGTCGACTATAGCAATCAGCCCCAGCATTTT	CASSFIGQVDYSNQPQHF
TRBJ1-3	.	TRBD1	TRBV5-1	TGCGCCAGCAGCCCGGATCTGGGGACAGGGCGAAACACCATATATTTT	CASSPDLGTGRNTIYF
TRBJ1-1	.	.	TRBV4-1	TGCGCCAGCAGCCAACCAGGGGCAACGGGGACTGAAGCTTTCTTT	CASSQPGATGTEAFF
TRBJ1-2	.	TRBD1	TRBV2	TGTGCCAGCACCTATACAGGGGGCGAGGGCTACACCTTC	CASTYTGGEGYTF
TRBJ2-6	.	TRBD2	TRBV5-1	TGCGCCAGCACCCCGTTGGGAGGGTCTGGGGCCAACGTCCTGACTTTC	CASTPLGGSGANVLTF
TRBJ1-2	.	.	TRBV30	TGTGCCTGGAGGACCGGGACTCTTGAGGCGTATGGCTACACCTTC	CAWRTGTLEAYGYTF
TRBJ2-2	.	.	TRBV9	TGTGCCAGCAGCGTGGAGGGCAACCCGATGAACACCGGGGAGCTGTTTTTT	CASSVEGNPMNTGELFF
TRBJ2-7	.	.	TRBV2	TGTGCCAGCAGGGAGGACAGTATCTACGAGCAGTACTTC	CASREDSIYEQYF
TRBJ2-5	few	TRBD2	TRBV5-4	TGTGCCAGCAGCGCGGTGGCTAGCGGGGGGGAAGAGACCCAGTACTTC	CASSAVASGGEETQYF
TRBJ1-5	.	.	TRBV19	TGTGCCAGTAGCCCGCAGGGTGGTCAGCCCCAGCATTTT	CASSPQGGQPQHF
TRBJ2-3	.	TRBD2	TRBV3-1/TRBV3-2	TGTGCCAGCAGCCGGACTAGCGCGGCGGATACGCAGTATTTT	CASSRTSAADTQYF
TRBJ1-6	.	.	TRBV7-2	TGTGCCAGCAGCTTAGGGGGCAGGCCTACCCCCCACTTT	CASSLGGRPTPHF
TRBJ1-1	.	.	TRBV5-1	TGCGCCAGCAGCTTGGGAGGTAACACTGAAGCTTTCTTT	CASSLGGNTEAFF
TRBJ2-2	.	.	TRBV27	TGTGCCAGCCCCGGCACCGGGGAGCTGTTTTTT	CASPGTGELFF
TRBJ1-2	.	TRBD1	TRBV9	TGTGCCAGCAGCGTAGGGAACAGGGGCTTCTATGGCTACACCTTC	CASSVGNRGFYGYTF
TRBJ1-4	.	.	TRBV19	TGTGCCAGTAGTACTACAGGGACTAATGAAAAACTGTTTTTT	CASSTTGTNEKLFF
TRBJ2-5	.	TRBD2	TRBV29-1	TGCAGCGTTGAAGGGTTTACTAGCGCACAAGAGACCCAGTACTTC	CSVEGFTSAQETQYF
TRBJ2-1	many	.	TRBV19	TGTGCCAGTAGTATAGAGGTCCGGGACAGGGTTGGCGGGGGGGCCCCTAATGAGCAGTTCTTC	CASSIEVRDRVGGGAPNEQFF
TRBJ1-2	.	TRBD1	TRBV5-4	TGTGCCAGCAGGGACCGGGACAGGGAATATGGCTACACCTTC	CASRDRDREYGYTF
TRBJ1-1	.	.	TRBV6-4	TGTGCCAGCAGTCGTTCGGGGAACACTGAAGCTTTCTTT	CASSRSGNTEAFF
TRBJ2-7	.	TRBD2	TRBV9	TGTGCCAGCAGCCTTGGCGGGGGTACCGAGCAGTACTTC	CASSLGGGTEQYF
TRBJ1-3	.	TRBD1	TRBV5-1	TGCGCCAGCAGCCCTAGGGGGCAGGGCCCCTCTGGAAACACCATATATTTT	CASSPRGQGPSGNTIYF
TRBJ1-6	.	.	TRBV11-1	TGTGCCAGCGGGCCCCGGTCGTCACCCCTCCACTTT	CASGPRSSPLHF
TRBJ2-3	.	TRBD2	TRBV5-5	TGTGCCAGTCTCGGGGGACTAGCCTCAGATACGCAGTATTTT	CASLGGLASDTQYF
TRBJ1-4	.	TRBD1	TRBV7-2	TGTGCCAGCAGCTCCCAATCAGGGGGCGCAGGGGAAAAACTGTTTTTT	CASSSQSGGAGEKLFF
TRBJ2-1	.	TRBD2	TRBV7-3	TGTGCCAGCAGCTTATTGGTAGCGGGAGCTCCACAGTTCTTC	CASSLLVAGAPQFF
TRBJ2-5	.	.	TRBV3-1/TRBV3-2	TGTGCCAGCAGCCAAGACCGCGGGGTTATCCAAGAGACCCAGTACTTC	CASSQDRGVIQETQYF
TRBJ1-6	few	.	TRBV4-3	TGCGCCAGCAGCCAATATCCTGGACAGCTTCCCCTCCACTTT	CASSQYPGQLPLHF